The rows below give T cell receptor beta chains drawn from one sample of a study of cytomegalovirus exposure and HLA in healthy donors. Data came from immunoSEQ multiplex PCR; TCRdb stores just in-frame clones and leaves some out. The data contain 160,000 or so clones, 70% to 85% of them singletons. The specimen was PBMCs. The source is a human donor in good health. The CDR3 runs from the conserved cysteine through the conserved F or W. D genes are given only for firm matches. Expanded clones get a size class; other rows say once, few or many, or leave the size out.

clone_size j_call v_call d_call cdr3_aa cdr3_nt
few TRBJ1-1 TRBV13 TRBD1 CASRLEGASEAFF TGTGCCAGCAGACTAGAGGGGGCGAGTGAAGCTTTCTTT
few TRBJ2-3 TRBV5-5 TRBD1 CASSSRTGGSDTQYF TGTGCCAGCAGCTCGAGGACAGGCGGTTCAGATACGCAGTATTTT
- TRBJ2-7 TRBV5-1 - CASSLEVDYEQYF TGCGCCAGCAGCTTGGAGGTCGACTACGAGCAGTACTTC
- TRBJ2-3 TRBV11-2 TRBD2 CASSLLTSGRTDTQYF TGTGCCAGCAGCCTCCTGACTAGCGGGAGGACAGATACGCAGTATTTT
- TRBJ1-1 TRBV5-4 - CASSPTVTPGVNTEAFF TGTGCCAGCAGCCCCACCGTCACTCCCGGGGTGAACACTGAAGCTTTCTTT
- TRBJ1-2 TRBV7-3 TRBD1 CASSLRYRDSNGYTF TGTGCCAGCAGCTTAAGGTATCGGGACAGCAATGGCTACACCTTC
few TRBJ2-3 TRBV5-4 TRBD2 CASSRTSGGAGDTQYF TGTGCCAGCAGCCGGACTAGCGGGGGGGCTGGGGATACGCAGTATTTT
- TRBJ2-7 TRBV10-3 TRBD1 CAISARDSTSSYEQYF TGTGCCATCAGTGCCCGGGACAGCACCAGCTCCTACGAGCAGTACTTC
- TRBJ2-7 TRBV5-1 - CASRGISGSSYEQYF TGCGCCAGCAGGGGAATTTCGGGGAGCTCCTACGAGCAGTACTTC
- TRBJ1-4 TRBV2 - CASSEVTNNEKLFF TGTGCCAGCAGTGAGGTGACAAATAATGAAAAACTGTTTTTT
- TRBJ2-7 TRBV6-7 - CASSYFGFSPGEPTYEQYF TGTGCCAGCAGTTACTTTGGTTTTAGTCCGGGGGAGCCTACCTACGAGCAGTACTTC
- TRBJ2-7 TRBV10-3 TRBD2 CAISERVAGEEQYF TGTGCCATCAGTGAGCGGGTAGCGGGAGAAGAGCAGTACTTC
few TRBJ1-1 TRBV5-1 - CASSGRQPEAFF TGCGCCAGCAGCGGGAGGCAACCTGAAGCTTTCTTT
once TRBJ1-6 TRBV5-1 - CASSLEGGINSPLHF TGCGCCAGCAGCTTGGAGGGAGGGATTAATTCACCCCTCCACTTT
- TRBJ2-7 TRBV29-1 TRBD1 CSVERLVTGDYEQYF TGCAGCGTTGAGAGGTTGGTTACAGGGGACTACGAGCAGTACTTC
once TRBJ1-1 TRBV4-3 - CASSQDAGHTEAFF TGCGCCAGCAGCCAAGATGCAGGCCACACTGAAGCTTTCTTT
- TRBJ1-1 TRBV7-2 - CASSLQWDREAFF TGTGCCAGCAGCTTACAATGGGATAGGGAGGCTTTCTTT
- TRBJ1-3 TRBV13 - CASSLVGGSGNTIYF TGTGCCAGCAGCTTAGTAGGCGGCTCTGGAAACACCATATATTTT
few TRBJ1-4 TRBV5-4 TRBD1 CASSLDPGQGEKLFF TGTGCCAGCAGCTTGGACCCCGGACAGGGGGAAAAACTGTTTTTT
few TRBJ2-3 TRBV19 - CASLDNKRGTDTQYF TGTGCCAGTCTCGATAACAAGCGGGGCACAGATACGCAGTATTTT
few TRBJ1-5 TRBV19 - CASSMLGANNQPQHF TGTGCCAGTAGTATGTTGGGGGCGAACAATCAGCCCCAGCATTTT
- TRBJ1-5 TRBV4-1 - CASSQDRQAQPQHF TGCGCCAGCAGCCAAGATCGACAGGCTCAGCCCCAGCATTTT
- TRBJ2-3 TRBV25-1 TRBD2 CASGGSGGPADTQYF TGTGCCAGCGGGGGAAGCGGGGGGCCCGCAGATACGCAGTATTTT
- TRBJ2-7 TRBV4-1 - CASSQVGGDYEQYF TGCGCCAGCAGCCAAGTTGGAGGTGACTACGAGCAGTACTTC
- TRBJ1-1 TRBV30 TRBD1 CAWRIDRANSLEAFF TGTGCCTGGAGGATAGACAGGGCCAATTCCCTTGAAGCTTTCTTT
once TRBJ2-1 TRBV7-2 - CASSPLGGEQFF TGTGCCAGCAGCCCCCTCGGGGGTGAGCAGTTCTTC
few TRBJ2-4 TRBV6-4 TRBD2 CASSDSTSGGDIQYF TGTGCCAGCAGTGACTCGACTAGCGGGGGGGACATTCAGTACTTC
- TRBJ1-2 TRBV14 - CASSPATVYDGYTF TGTGCCAGCAGCCCAGCGACAGTGTACGATGGCTACACCTTC
- TRBJ2-7 TRBV7-9 TRBD1 CASSPKDRGYSDEQYF TGTGCCAGCAGCCCCAAGGACAGGGGGTATTCCGACGAGCAGTACTTC